A selection of T cell receptor beta chains follows, all from one sample in a study of blood T cell repertoires in COVID-19. TCRdb keeps only in-frame clones here, not all; method: immunoSEQ multiplex PCR. Found here are approximately 360,000 clones, roughly 90% of them singletons; the top ten hold more than 0.9%. The sequenced sample consisted of PBMCs or T cells enriched from blood (not recorded which). These receptors originate from a woman in her twenties or thirties with acute COVID-19. Both conserved end residues are trimmed from each CDR3. The order of the fields is V gene, J gene, CDR3 protein.

>TRBV9|TRBJ1-1
ASSRLPGQGTDEAF
>TRBV6-5|TRBJ1-5
ASSYGTGKDQPQH
>TRBV18|TRBJ1-3
ASSNLPGQFLVSGNTIY
>TRBV23-1|TRBJ1-3
ASSQSFGTAGNTIY
>TRBV7-6|TRBJ1-1
ASSYEQGRLAEAF
>TRBV2|TRBJ2-2
ASSVRGELF
>TRBV21-1|TRBJ1-6
ASLKAGKNSPLH
>TRBV11-2|TRBJ1-1
ASSLFAANTEAF
>TRBV7-9|TRBJ1-1
ASSLSPGGNTEAF
>TRBV29-1|TRBJ1-3
SGTTGGGNTIY
>TRBV29-1|TRBJ2-7
SVVGRTYEQY
>TRBV5-4|TRBJ2-3
ASSFSGVDTQY
>TRBV30|TRBJ1-1
AWSTGGRGEAF
>TRBV4-1|TRBJ2-7
ASSQAEDYEQY
>TRBV29-1|TRBJ2-7
SAQPGTGLREQY
>TRBV6-5|TRBJ1-4
ASMTGGANEKLF
>TRBV14|TRBJ1-2
ASSQDRGYT
>TRBV19|TRBJ1-1
ASSIDRGNRFGGTEAF
>TRBV7-2|TRBJ2-7
ASSFRRGYEQY
>TRBV7-9|TRBJ1-1
ASSSWGGMNTEAF
>TRBV13|TRBJ2-3
ASSLRLAGGPHPDTQY
>TRBV6-1|TRBJ2-2
ASSERGGGLNTGELF
>TRBV4-1|TRBJ1-6
ASSHLGQGKPPLH
>TRBV6-4|TRBJ2-1
ASSDSVGGPFNEQF
>TRBV7-2|TRBJ1-4
ASSLGAGHEKLF
>TRBV5-1|TRBJ1-6
ASSNGDSWGSYNSPLH
>TRBV15|TRBJ1-6
ATSRGLTGNSPLH
>TRBV19|TRBJ2-1
ASRARGYNEQF
>TRBV6-5|TRBJ1-2
ASSYSIRYSGGYT
>TRBV5-6|TRBJ1-1
ASRSGGPEAF
>TRBV7-3|TRBJ1-4
ASSSTDREVRNRRGLF
>TRBV3-1/TRBV3-2|TRBJ1-5
ASSTGLNQPQH